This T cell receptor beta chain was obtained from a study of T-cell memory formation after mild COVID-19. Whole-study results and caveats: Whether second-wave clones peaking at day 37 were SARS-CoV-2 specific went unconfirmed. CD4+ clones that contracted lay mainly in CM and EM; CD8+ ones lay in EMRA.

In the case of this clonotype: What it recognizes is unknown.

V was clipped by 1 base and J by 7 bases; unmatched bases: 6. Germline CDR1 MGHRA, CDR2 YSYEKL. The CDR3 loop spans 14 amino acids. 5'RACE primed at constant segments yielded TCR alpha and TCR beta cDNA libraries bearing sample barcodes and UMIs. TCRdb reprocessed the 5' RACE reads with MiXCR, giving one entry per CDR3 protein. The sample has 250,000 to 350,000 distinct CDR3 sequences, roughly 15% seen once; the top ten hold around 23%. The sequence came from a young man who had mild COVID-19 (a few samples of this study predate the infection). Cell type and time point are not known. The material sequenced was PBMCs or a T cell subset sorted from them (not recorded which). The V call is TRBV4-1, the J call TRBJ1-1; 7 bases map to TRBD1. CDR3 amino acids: CASSQADRQGEAFF. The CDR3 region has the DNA TGCGCCAGCAGCCAAGCAGATCGACAGGGTGAAGCTTTCTTT.